The subject of this entry is one T cell receptor beta chain. The data stem from a study of sequential checkpoint blockade in melanoma. Study at large: First-line arms were nivolumab then ipilimumab, or the reverse, randomized 1:1. After both sequences, patients received maintenance nivolumab.

Treatment meaning: randomized to nivolumab then ipilimumab (arm A) or the reverse (arm B). DNA-damaging chemotherapy had not been given to any patient beforehand. PBMC sorting kept live CD3+CD8+ cells without CD19 or CD56. Data came from immunoSEQ multiplex PCR; TCRdb stores just in-frame clones and leaves some out. The table lists 7,000 to 10,000 clones, about three fifths of them singletons, with 50% in the top ten. The CDR3 loop spans 14 amino acids. From germline, CDR1 is SEHNR and CDR2 FQNEAQ (reference sequence). The V segment lost 6 bases and the J segment 3 bases; nucleotides outside the gene matches: 7.

The sample here was CD8+ T cells sorted from blood (inferred from file names), taken from a patient given nivolumab and ipilimumab in sequence. The sequence derives from a human patient with melanoma. Some clones in this sample may be carry-over from other donors' samples. The chain joins TRBV7-9 to TRBJ2-5; 7 nucleotides line up with TRBD1. The CDR3 coding sequence is TGTGCCAGCAGTTCCGACAGGGTAAAAGAGACCCAGTACTTC. This encodes CASSSDRVKETQYF.